This T cell receptor beta chain was retrieved from a study of monozygotic twins with inflammatory bowel disease. Overall study results and limits: IBD patients share fewer clonotypes with other people than healthy twins do, especially with disease activity.

TCR libraries were prepared from about 3.5 ug total RNA each. cDNA for each sample came from eight separate reactions. Reprocessing the 5' RACE reads, TCRdb reports a single entry for every CDR3 protein and omits DNA. With about 160,000 distinct CDR3 sequences in the sample, the ten largest clones hold 2% to 3%. Comment on this clonotype: As yet, its antigen is unknown.

Germline assignment: CDR1 SGHAT and CDR2 FQNNGV. This CDR3 is 13 amino acids long. V is TRBV11-2 and J is TRBJ2-3; TCRdb's D call, TRBD1, is unchecked because there is no DNA. The material sequenced was blood. The source of this sequence is a human donor with ulcerative colitis or Crohn's disease, or a healthy co-twin of an affected twin (not recorded which). Here the CDR3 reads CASSPGLGDTQYF.